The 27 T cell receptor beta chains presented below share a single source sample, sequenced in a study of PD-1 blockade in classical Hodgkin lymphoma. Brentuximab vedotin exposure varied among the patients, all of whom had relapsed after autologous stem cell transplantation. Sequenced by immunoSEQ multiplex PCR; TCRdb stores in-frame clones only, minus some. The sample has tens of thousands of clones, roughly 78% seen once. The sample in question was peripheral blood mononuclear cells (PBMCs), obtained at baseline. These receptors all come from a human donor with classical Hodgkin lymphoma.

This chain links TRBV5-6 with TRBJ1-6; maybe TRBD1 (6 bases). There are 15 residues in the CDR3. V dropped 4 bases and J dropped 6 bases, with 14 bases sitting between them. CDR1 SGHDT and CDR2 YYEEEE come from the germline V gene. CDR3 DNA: TGTGCCAGCAGCGGCCTCACAGGGATTAATTCACCCCTCCACTTT. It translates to CASSGLTGINSPLHF.

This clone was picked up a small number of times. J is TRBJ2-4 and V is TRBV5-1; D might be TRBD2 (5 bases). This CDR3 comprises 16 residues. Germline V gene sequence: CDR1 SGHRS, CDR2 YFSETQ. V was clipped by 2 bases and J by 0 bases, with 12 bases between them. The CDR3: CASSFRKDLAKNIQYF. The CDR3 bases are TGCGCCAGCAGCTTCAGGAAGGACTTAGCCAAAAACATTCAGTACTTC.

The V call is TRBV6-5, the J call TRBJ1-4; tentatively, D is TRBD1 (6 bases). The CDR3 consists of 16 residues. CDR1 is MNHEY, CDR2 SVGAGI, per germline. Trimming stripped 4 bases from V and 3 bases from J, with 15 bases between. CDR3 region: CASSSDRDKSNEKLFF. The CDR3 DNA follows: TGTGCCAGCAGTTCCGACCGGGACAAATCTAATGAAAAACTGTTTTTT.

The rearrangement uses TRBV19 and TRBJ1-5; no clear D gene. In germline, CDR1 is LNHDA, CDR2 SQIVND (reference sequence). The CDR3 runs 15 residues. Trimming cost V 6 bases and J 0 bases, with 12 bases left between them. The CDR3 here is CASRWGISSNQPQHF. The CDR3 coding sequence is TGTGCCAGTAGATGGGGTATTAGTAGCAATCAGCCCCAGCATTTT.

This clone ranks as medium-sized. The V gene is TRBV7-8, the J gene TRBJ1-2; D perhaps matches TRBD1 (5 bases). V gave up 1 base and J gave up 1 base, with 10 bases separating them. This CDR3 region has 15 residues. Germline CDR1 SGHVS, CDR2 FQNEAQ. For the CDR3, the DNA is TGTGCCAGCAGCTTAGTCGGGGGGATTAACTATGGCTACACCTTC. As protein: CASSLVGGINYGYTF.

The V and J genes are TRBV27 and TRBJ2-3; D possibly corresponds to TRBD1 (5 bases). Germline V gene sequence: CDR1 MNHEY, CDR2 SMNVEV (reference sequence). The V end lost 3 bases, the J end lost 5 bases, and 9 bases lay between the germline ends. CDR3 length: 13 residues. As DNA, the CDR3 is TGTGCCAGCAGTTTCGTAGGGGAAGATACGCAGTATTTT. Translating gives CASSFVGEDTQYF.

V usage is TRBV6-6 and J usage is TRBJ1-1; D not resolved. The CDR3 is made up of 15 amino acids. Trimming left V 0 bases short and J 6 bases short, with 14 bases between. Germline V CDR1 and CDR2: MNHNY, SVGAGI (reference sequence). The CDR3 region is CASSYSRPGGSEAFF. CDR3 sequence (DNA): TGTGCCAGCAGTTACTCCCGACCCGGTGGGTCTGAAGCTTTCTTT.

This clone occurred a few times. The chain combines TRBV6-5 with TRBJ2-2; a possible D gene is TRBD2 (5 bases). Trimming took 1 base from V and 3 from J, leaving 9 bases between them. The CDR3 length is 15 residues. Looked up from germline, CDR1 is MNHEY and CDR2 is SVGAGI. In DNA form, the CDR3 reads TGTGCCAGCAGTTACTTATTGGGAGACACCGGGGAGCTGTTTTTT. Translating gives CASSYLLGDTGELFF.

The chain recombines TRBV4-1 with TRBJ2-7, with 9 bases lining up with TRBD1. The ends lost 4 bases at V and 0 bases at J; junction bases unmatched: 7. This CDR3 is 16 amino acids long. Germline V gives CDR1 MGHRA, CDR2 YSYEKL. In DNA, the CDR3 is TGCGCCAGCAGCCGCCGAGGACAGGGGAGCTCCTACGAGCAGTACTTC. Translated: CASSRRGQGSSYEQYF.

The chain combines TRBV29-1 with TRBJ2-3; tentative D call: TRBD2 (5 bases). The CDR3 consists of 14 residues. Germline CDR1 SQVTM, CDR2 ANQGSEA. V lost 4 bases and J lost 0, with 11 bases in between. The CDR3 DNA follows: TGCAGCGTTGTCTCTAGCCCCAGCACAGATACGCAGTATTTT. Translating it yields CSVVSSPSTDTQYF.

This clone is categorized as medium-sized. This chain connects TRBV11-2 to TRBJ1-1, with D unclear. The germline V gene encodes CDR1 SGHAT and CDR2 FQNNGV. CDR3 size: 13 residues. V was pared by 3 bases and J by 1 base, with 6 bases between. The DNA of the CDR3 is TGTGCCAGCAGCTTCACGTCGAACACTGAAGCTTTCTTT. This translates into CASSFTSNTEAFF.

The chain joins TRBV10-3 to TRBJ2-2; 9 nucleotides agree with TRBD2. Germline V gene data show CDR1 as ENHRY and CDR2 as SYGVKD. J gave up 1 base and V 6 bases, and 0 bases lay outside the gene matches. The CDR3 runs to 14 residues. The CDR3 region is CAIRTSGNTGELFF. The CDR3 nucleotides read TGTGCCATCAGGACTAGCGGGAACACCGGGGAGCTGTTTTTT.

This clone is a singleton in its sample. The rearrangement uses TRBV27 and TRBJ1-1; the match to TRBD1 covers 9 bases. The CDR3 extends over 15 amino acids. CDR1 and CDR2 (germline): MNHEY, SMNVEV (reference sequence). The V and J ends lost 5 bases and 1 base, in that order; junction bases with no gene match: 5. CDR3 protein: CASSPRQGGNTEAFF. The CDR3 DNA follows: TGTGCCAGCAGTCCCCGACAGGGGGGGAACACTGAAGCTTTCTTT.

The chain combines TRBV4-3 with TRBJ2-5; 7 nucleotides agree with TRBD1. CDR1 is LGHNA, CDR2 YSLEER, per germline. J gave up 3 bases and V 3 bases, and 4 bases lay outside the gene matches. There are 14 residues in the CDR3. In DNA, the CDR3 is TGCGCCAGCAGCCAGGGGGACAGTGAAGAGACCCAGTACTTC. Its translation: CASSQGDSEETQYF.

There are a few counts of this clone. CDR3: CASSYSPGVSPLHF. The CDR3 DNA reads as TGTGCCAGCAGTTACTCTCCGGGGGTTTCACCCCTCCACTTT. This sequence joins TRBV6-5 and TRBJ1-6, with D possibly matching TRBD1 (5 bases). The CDR3 covers 14 residues. Deletions cut 0 bases from V and 9 bases from J, with 9 bases between. Germline V gene sequence: CDR1 MNHEY, CDR2 SVGAGI.

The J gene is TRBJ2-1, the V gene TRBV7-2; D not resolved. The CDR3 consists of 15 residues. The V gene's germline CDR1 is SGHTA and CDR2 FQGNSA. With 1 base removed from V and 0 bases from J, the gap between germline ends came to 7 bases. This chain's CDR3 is CASSLVGSSYNEQFF. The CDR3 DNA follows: TGTGCCAGCAGCTTAGTTGGTAGCTCCTACAATGAGCAGTTCTTC.

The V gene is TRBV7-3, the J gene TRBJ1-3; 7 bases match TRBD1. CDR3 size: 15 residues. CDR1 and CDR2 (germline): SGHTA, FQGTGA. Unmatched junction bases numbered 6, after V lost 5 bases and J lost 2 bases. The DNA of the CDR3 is TGTGCCAGCAGCGAACAGGGGCCGCCTGGAAACACCATATATTTT. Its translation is CASSEQGPPGNTIYF. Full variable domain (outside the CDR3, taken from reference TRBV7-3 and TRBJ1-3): GAGVSQTPSNKVTEKGKYVELRCDPISGHTALYWYRQSLGQGPEFLIYFQGTGAADDSGLPNDRFFAVRPEGSVSTLKIQRTERGDSAVYLCASSEQGPPGNTIYFGEGSWLTVV.

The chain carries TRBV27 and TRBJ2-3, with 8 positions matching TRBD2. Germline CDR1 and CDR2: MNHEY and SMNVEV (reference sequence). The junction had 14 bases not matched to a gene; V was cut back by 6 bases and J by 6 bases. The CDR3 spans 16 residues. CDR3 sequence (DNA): TGTGCCAGCAGCCCCAGAGGAGCGGGGGCTGCTGATACGCAGTATTTT. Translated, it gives CASSPRGAGAADTQYF.

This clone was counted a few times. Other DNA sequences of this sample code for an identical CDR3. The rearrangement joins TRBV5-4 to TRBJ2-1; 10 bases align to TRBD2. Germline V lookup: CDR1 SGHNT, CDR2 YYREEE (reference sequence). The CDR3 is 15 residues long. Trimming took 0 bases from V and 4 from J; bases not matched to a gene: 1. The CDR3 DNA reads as TGTGCCAGCAGCTTGGGAGCGGGGGGGTACAATGAGCAGTTCTTC. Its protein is CASSLGAGGYNEQFF.

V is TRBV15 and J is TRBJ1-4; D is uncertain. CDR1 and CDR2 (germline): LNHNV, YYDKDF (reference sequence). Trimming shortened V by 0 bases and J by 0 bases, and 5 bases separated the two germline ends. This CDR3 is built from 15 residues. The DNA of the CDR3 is TGTGCCACCAGCAGAGATCGTGCAACTAATGAAAAACTGTTTTTT. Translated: CATSRDRATNEKLFF. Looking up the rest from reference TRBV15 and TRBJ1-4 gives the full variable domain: DAMVIQNPRYQVTQFGKPVTLSCSQTLNHNVMYWYQQKSSQAPKLLFHYYDKDFNNEADTPDNFQSRRPNTSFCFLDIRSPGLGDTAMYLCATSRDRATNEKLFFGSGTQLSVL.

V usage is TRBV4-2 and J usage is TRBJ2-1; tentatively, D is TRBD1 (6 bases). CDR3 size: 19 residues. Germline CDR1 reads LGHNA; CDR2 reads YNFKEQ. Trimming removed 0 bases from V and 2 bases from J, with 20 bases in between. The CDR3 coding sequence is TGTGCCAGCAGCCAAGAGGCAGGGGTAGGAGCTATAACCTACAATGAGCAGTTCTTC. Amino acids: CASSQEAGVGAITYNEQFF.

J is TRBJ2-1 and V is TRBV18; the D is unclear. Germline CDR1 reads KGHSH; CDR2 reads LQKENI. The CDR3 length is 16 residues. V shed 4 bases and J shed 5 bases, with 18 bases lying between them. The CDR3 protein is CASSRTRSSVDNEQFF. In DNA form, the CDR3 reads TGTGCCAGCTCACGAACGAGGAGCTCCGTCGACAATGAGCAGTTCTTC.

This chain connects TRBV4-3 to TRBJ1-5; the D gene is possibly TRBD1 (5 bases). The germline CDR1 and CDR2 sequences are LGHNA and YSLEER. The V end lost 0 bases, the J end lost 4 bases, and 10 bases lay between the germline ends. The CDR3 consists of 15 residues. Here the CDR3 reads CASSQDGAENQPQHF. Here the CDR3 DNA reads TGCGCCAGCAGCCAAGATGGGGCGGAGAATCAGCCCCAGCATTTT.

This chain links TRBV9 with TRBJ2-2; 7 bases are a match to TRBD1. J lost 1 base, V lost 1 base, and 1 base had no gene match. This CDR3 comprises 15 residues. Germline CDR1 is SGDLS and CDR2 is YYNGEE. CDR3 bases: TGTGCCAGCAGCGTAAACAGGGGGAACACCGGGGAGCTGTTTTTT. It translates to CASSVNRGNTGELFF.

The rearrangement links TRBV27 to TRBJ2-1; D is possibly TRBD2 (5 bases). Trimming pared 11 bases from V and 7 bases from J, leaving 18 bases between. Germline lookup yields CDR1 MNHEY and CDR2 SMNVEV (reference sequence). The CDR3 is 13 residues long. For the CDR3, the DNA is TGTGCCTCCCGGTCCGGGGTGGGGAATGAGCAGTTCTTC. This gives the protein CASRSGVGNEQFF.

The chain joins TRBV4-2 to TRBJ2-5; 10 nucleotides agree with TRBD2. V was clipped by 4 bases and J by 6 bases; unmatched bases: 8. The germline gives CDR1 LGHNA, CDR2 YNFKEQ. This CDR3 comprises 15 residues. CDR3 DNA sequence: TGTGCCAGCAGCCCTTCACTAGCGGGGATACAGACCCAGTACTTC. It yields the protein CASSPSLAGIQTQYF.

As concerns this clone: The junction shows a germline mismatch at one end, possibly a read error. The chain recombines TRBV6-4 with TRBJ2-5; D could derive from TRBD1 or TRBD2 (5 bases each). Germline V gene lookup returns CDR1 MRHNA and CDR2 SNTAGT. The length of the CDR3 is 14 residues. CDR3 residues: CASSAPGTQGTQYF. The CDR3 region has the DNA TGTGCCAGCAGTGCTCCCGGGACCCAAGGGACCCAGTACTTC.